This T cell receptor beta chain stems from a study of blood T cell repertoires in COVID-19. Study-level background: In each case, the material was cDNA or gDNA derived from T cells, B-cell-depleted T cells, or PBMCs.

Germline lookup yields CDR1 SGHVS and CDR2 FQNEAQ. Trimming removed 1 base at V and 0 bases at J, with 6 bases between. The CDR3 is 14 amino acids. Generated by immunoSEQ multiplex PCR, the TCRdb table keeps only in-frame clones and is missing some. The sample has 200,000 to 250,000 clones, around 82% seen once. The clonotype was recovered from a woman aged 40 to 50 with acute COVID-19. Specimen: PBMCs or T cells enriched from blood (not recorded which). The V gene is TRBV7-8, the J gene TRBJ1-1; D unclear. CDR3 sequence reads: CASSLVGMNTEAFF. The CDR3 region has the DNA TGTGCCAGCAGCTTAGTGGGCATGAACACTGAAGCTTTCTTT.